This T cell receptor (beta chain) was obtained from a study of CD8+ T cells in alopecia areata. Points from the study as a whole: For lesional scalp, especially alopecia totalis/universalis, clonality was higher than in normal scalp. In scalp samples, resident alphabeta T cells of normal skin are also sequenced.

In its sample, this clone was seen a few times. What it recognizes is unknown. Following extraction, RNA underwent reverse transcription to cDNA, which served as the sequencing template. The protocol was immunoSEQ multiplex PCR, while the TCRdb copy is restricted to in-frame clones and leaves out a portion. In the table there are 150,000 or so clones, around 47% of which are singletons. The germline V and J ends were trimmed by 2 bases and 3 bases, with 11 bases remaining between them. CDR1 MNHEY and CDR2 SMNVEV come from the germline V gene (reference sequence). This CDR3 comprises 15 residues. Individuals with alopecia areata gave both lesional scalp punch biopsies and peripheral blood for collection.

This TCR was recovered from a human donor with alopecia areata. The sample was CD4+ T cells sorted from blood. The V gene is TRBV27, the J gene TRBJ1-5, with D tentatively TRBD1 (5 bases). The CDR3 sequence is CASSLTSGSNQPQHF. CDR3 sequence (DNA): TGTGCCAGCAGTTTAACGTCAGGGTCCAATCAGCCCCAGCATTTT.